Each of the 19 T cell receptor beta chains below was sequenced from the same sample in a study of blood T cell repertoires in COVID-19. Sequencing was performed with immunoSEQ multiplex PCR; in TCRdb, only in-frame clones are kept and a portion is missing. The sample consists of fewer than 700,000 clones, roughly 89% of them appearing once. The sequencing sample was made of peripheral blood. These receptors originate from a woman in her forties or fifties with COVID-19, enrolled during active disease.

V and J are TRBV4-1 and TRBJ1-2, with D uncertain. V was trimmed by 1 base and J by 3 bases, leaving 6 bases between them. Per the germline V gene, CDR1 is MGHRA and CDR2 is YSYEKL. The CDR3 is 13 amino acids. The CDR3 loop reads CASSQGADYGYTF. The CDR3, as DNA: TGCGCCAGCAGCCAAGGGGCAGACTATGGCTACACCTTC.

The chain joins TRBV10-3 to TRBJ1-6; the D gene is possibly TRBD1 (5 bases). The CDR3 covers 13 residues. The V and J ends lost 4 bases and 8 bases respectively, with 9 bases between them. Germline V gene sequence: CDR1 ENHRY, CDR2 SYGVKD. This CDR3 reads CAISGGPDSPLHF. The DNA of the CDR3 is TGTGCCATCAGTGGGGGCCCGGATTCACCCCTCCACTTT.

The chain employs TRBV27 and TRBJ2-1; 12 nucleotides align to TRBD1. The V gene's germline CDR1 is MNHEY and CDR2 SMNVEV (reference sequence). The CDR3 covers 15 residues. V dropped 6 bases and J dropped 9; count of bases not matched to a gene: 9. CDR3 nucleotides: TGTGCCAGCAGCGCCGGGACAGGGGGCGAGGGTGAGCAGTTCTTC. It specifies CASSAGTGGEGEQFF.

CDR3 bases: TGTGCCAGCAGCCGCTTAACGAGCGGGAGGGATACGCAGTATTTT. Translating it yields CASSRLTSGRDTQYF. The chain joins TRBV11-1 to TRBJ2-3; 9 bases agree with TRBD2. The CDR3 is 15 amino acids. CDR1 and CDR2 (germline): SGHAT, FQDESV (reference sequence). J was trimmed by 6 bases and V by 5 bases; bases with no gene match: 9.

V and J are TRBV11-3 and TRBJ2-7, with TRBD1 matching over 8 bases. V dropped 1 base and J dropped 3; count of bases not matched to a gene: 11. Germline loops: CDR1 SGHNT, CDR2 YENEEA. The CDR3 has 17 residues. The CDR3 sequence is CASSLGTDRVRDYEQYF. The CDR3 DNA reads TGTGCCAGCAGCTTAGGGACGGACAGGGTGAGGGACTACGAGCAGTACTTC.

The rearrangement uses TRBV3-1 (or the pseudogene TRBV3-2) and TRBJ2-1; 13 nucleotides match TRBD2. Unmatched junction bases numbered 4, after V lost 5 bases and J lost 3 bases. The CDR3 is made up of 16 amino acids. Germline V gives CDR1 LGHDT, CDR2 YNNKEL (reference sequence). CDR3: CASSFRTSGGYNEQFF. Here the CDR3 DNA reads TGTGCCAGCAGCTTTCGGACTAGCGGGGGCTACAATGAGCAGTTCTTC.

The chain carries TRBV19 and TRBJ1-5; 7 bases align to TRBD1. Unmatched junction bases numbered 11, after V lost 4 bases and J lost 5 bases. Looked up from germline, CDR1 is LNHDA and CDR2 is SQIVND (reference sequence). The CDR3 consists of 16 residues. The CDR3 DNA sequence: TGTGCCAGTAGTACCACAGGGGACAAGCTCTATCAGCCCCAGCATTTT. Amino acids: CASSTTGDKLYQPQHF. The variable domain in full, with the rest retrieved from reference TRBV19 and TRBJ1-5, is DGGITQSPKYLFRKEGQNVTLSCEQNLNHDAMYWYRQDPGQGLRLIYYSQIVNDFQKGDIAEGYSVSREKKESFPLTVTSAQKNPTAFYLCASSTTGDKLYQPQHFGDGTRLSIL.

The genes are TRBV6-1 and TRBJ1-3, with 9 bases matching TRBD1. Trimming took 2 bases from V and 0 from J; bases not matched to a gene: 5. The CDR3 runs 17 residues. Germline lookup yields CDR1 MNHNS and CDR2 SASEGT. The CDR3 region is CASSELTGGSSGNTIYF. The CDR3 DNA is TGTGCCAGCAGTGAATTGACAGGGGGGAGCTCTGGAAACACCATATATTTT.

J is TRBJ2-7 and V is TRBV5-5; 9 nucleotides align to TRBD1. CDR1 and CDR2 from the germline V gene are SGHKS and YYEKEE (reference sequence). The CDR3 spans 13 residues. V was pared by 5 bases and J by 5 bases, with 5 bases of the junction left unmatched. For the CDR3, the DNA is TGTGCCAGCAGTTTCGACAGGGGGAACGAGCAGTACTTC. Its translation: CASSFDRGNEQYF. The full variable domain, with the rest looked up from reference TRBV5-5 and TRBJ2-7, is DAGVTQSPTHLIKTRGQQVTLRCSPISGHKSVSWYQQVLGQGPQFIFQYYEKEERGRGNFPDRFSARQFPNYSSELNVNALLLGDSALYLCASSFDRGNEQYFGPGTRLTVT.

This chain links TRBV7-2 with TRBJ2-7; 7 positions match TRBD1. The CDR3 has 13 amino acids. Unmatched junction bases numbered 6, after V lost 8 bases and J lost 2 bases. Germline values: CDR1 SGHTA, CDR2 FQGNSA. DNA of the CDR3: TGTGCCAGCCGGGGACAGCCCACCTACGAGCAGTACTTC. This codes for CASRGQPTYEQYF.

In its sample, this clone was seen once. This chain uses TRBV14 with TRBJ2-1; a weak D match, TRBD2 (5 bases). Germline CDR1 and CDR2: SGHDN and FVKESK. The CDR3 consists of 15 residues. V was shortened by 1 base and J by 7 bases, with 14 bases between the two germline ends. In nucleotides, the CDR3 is TGTGCCAGCAGCCAAGCCGGGCCGAGGAGGAATGAGCAGTTCTTC. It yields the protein CASSQAGPRRNEQFF.

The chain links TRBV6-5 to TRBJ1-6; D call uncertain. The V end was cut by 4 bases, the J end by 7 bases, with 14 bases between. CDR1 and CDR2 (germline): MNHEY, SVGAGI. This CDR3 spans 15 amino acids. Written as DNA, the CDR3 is TGTGCCAGCAGTTCTTCCCGGCAGGCAAATTCACCCCTCCACTTT. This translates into CASSSSRQANSPLHF.

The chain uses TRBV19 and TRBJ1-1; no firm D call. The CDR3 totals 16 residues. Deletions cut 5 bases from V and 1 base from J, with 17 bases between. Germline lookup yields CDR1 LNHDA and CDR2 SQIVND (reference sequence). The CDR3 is CASSSMTLLPNTEAFF. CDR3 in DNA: TGTGCCAGTAGTTCCATGACGCTACTACCGAACACTGAAGCTTTCTTT.

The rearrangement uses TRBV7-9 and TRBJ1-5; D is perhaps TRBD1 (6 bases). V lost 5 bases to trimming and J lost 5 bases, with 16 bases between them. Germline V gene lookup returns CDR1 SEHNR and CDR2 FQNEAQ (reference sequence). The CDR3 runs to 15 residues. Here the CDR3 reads CASSPTGTPDQPQHF. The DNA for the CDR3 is TGTGCCAGCAGCCCCACCGGGACACCCGATCAGCCCCAGCATTTT.

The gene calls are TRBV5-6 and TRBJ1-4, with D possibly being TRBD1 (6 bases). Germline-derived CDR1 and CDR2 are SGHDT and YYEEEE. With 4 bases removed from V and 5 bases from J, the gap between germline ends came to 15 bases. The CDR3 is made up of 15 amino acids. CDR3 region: CASSEGQLKNEKLFF. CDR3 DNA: TGTGCCAGCAGCGAAGGACAGCTGAAAAATGAAAAACTGTTTTTT.

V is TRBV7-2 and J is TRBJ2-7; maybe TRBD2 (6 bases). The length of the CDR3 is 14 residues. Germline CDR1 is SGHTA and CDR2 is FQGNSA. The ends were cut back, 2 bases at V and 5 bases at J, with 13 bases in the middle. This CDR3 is CASSLFGGWDEQYF. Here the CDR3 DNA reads TGTGCCAGCAGCTTATTTGGGGGGTGGGACGAGCAGTACTTC.

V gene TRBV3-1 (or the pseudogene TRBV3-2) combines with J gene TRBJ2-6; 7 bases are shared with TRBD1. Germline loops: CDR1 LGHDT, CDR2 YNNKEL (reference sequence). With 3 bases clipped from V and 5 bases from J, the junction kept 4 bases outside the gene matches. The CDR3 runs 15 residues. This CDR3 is CASSQKGARANVLTF. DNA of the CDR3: TGTGCCAGCAGCCAGAAGGGGGCGAGGGCCAACGTCCTGACTTTC.

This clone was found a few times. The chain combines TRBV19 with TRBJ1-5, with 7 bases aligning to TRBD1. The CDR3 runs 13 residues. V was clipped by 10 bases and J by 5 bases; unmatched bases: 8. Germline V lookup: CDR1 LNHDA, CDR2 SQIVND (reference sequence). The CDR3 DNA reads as TGTGCCACCTCGACAGGGCAAGATCAGCCCCAGCATTTT. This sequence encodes CATSTGQDQPQHF.

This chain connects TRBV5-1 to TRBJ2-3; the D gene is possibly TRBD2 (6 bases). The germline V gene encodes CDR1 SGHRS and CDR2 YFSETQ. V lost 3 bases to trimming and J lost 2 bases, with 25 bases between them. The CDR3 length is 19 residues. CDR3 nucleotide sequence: TGCGCCAGCAGCTCGGACGGGGACTTCTATCTAACTCCCACAGATACGCAGTATTTT. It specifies CASSSDGDFYLTPTDTQYF.